Listed here are 13 T cell receptor beta chains from one sample, sequenced in a study of shared clonotypes between healthy human individuals. Assay: immunoSEQ multiplex PCR; the TCRdb copy retains only in-frame clones and omits some. This sample has around 2.3 million clones, with 90% to 97% found just once. The sequencing input was naive CD4+ T cells sorted from blood. The sample's subset: CD45RA+ positively selected. These receptors came from a man aged 18 to 35 in good health.

V gene TRBV2 combines with J gene TRBJ1-2; D is unresolved. The CDR3 length is 14 residues. In germline, CDR1 is SNHLY, CDR2 FYNNEI. Trimming cost V 2 bases and J 4 bases, with 11 bases left between them. The DNA of the CDR3 is TGTGCCAGCAGTGAATTCGGGGAAGGCTATGGCTACACCTTC. Translated, it gives CASSEFGEGYGYTF.

The J gene is TRBJ2-3, the V gene TRBV11-2, with 10 bases fitting TRBD2. Germline-derived CDR1 and CDR2 are SGHAT and FQNNGV. The CDR3 loop spans 17 amino acids. V was clipped by 1 base and J by 4 bases; unmatched bases: 8. The CDR3 nucleotides are TGTGCCAGCAGCTTAGTCGGAGCGGGGGGGCCCTCAGATACGCAGTATTTT. Amino acid sequence: CASSLVGAGGPSDTQYF.

The chain is built from TRBV7-9 and TRBJ2-1; D is unclear. From germline, CDR1 is SEHNR and CDR2 FQNEAQ (reference sequence). CDR3 length: 12 amino acids. Trimming took 3 bases from V and 9 from J, leaving 9 bases between them. Here the CDR3 reads CASSFNTPEQFF. CDR3 DNA: TGTGCCAGCAGCTTTAATACACCTGAGCAGTTCTTC. The entire variable domain, with the rest obtained from reference TRBV7-9 and TRBJ2-1, is as follows: DTGVSQNPRHKITKRGQNVTFRCDPISEHNRLYWYRQTLGQGPEFLTYFQNEAQLEKSRLLSDRFSAERPKGSFSTLEIQRTEQGDSAMYLCASSFNTPEQFFGPGTRLTVL.

This chain links TRBV5-8 with TRBJ2-7; D is possibly TRBD2 (6 bases). V was trimmed by 5 bases and J by 0 bases, leaving 12 bases between them. CDR1 and CDR2 from the germline V gene are SGHTS and YDEGEE. The CDR3 consists of 14 residues. CDR3 DNA sequence: TGTGCCAGCAGAAATCCCGGGAGCTCCTACGAGCAGTACTTC. Its translation is CASRNPGSSYEQYF. Together with reference TRBV5-8 and TRBJ2-7, the CDR3 gives the full variable domain: EAGVTQSPTHLIKTRGQQATLRCSPISGHTSVYWYQQALGLGLQFLLWYDEGEERNRGNFPPRFSGRQFPNYSSELNVNALELEDSALYLCASRNPGSSYEQYFGPGTRLTVT.

The genes are TRBV30 and TRBJ2-3; D gene unclear. CDR1 and CDR2 from the germline V gene are GTSNPN and SVGIG (reference sequence). This CDR3 is 15 amino acids long. V lost 1 base to trimming and J lost 0 bases, with 11 bases between them. The CDR3 sequence: CAWSASSASTDTQYF. CDR3 bases: TGTGCCTGGAGTGCCTCGTCAGCTAGCACAGATACGCAGTATTTT.

This clone was observed once. This chain links TRBV30 with TRBJ1-4, with 9 bases fitting TRBD1. Trimming at V came to 3 bases and at J to 5 bases, leaving 10 bases not matched to a gene. The CDR3 runs 16 residues. In germline, CDR1 is GTSNPN, CDR2 SVGIG (reference sequence). CDR3: CAWRKTGGVKNEKLFF. CDR3 bases: TGTGCCTGGAGGAAGACAGGGGGTGTTAAAAATGAAAAACTGTTTTTT.

CDR3 DNA: TGTGCCAGCAGACCAAACACCTATAGCAATCAGCCCCAGCATTTT. Translation gives CASRPNTYSNQPQHF. The chain employs TRBV6-5 and TRBJ1-5; D gene ambiguous. The V gene's germline CDR1 is MNHEY and CDR2 SVGAGI. There are 15 residues in the CDR3. V was trimmed by 6 bases and J by 0 bases, leaving 12 bases between them.

The chain couples TRBV5-1 to TRBJ2-7; no clear D gene. Germline lookup yields CDR1 SGHRS and CDR2 YFSETQ. Trimming left V 0 bases short and J 1 base short, with 11 bases between. The CDR3 sequence is 15 residues long. The CDR3 coding sequence is TGCGCCAGCAGCTTGGCTGGGCCGGAATCCTACGAGCAGTACTTC. Its protein product is CASSLAGPESYEQYF.

The CDR3 region has the DNA TGTGCCAGCAGTTTCTCGACCGATTTAAACACCATATATTTT. Translation: CASSFSTDLNTIYF. The chain combines TRBV6-5 with TRBJ1-3; D remains ambiguous. The V end lost 4 bases, the J end lost 6 bases, and 13 bases lay between the germline ends. This CDR3 has 14 amino acids. Germline V gene data show CDR1 as MNHEY and CDR2 as SVGAGI.

V is TRBV11-2 and J is TRBJ2-7, with 8 nucleotides matching TRBD1. The V segment lost 4 bases and the J segment 2 bases; nucleotides outside the gene matches: 7. Looked up from germline, CDR1 is SGHAT and CDR2 is FQNNGV. This CDR3 spans 15 amino acids. CDR3 coding DNA: TGTGCCAGCAGCTCCTGGACAGGGCGGACCTACGAGCAGTACTTC. It yields the protein CASSSWTGRTYEQYF. The variable domain in full, with the rest retrieved from reference TRBV11-2 and TRBJ2-7, is EAGVAQSPRYKIIEKRQSVAFWCNPISGHATLYWYQQILGQGPKLLIQFQNNGVVDDSQLPKDRFSAERLKGVDSTLKIQPAKLEDSAVYLCASSSWTGRTYEQYFGPGTRLTVT.

The CDR3 region is CASSEAQFGYTF. DNA for the CDR3: TGTGCCAGCAGTGAAGCGCAATTTGGCTACACCTTC. The chain recombines TRBV2 with TRBJ1-2; D gene ambiguous. The ends were cut back, 0 bases at V and 7 bases at J, with 6 bases in the middle. This CDR3 contains 12 residues. Germline V lookup: CDR1 SNHLY, CDR2 FYNNEI.

J is TRBJ1-6 and V is TRBV18; D call uncertain. Germline-derived CDR1 and CDR2 are KGHSH and LQKENI. V was pared by 3 bases and J by 5 bases, with 11 bases between. This CDR3 contains 15 residues. The CDR3 loop is CASSPPMGNNSPLHF. For the CDR3, the DNA is TGTGCCAGCTCACCCCCTATGGGGAATAATTCACCCCTCCACTTT.

The chain uses TRBV6-1 and TRBJ1-2, with D maybe TRBD1 (6 bases). V was shortened by 3 bases and J by 4 bases, with 12 bases between the two germline ends. The CDR3 runs to 14 residues. Germline V CDR1 and CDR2: MNHNS, SASEGT. This chain's CDR3 is CASSEAGDSYGYTF. DNA for the CDR3: TGTGCCAGCAGTGAGGCAGGGGATAGCTATGGCTACACCTTC.